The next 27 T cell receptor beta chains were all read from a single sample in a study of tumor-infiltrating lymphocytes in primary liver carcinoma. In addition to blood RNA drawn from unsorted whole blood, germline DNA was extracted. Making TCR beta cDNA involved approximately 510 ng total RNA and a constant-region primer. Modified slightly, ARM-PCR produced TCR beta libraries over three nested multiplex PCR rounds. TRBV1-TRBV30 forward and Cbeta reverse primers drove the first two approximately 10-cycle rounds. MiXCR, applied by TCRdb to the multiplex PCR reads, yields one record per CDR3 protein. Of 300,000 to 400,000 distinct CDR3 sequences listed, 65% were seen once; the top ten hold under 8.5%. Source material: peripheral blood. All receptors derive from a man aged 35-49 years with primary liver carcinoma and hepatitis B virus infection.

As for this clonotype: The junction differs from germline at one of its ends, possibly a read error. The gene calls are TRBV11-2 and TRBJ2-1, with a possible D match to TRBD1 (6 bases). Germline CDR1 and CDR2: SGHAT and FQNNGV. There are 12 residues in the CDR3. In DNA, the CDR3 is TGTACCAGCAGCTCCGGACAGAGTGAGCAGTTCTTC. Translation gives CTSSSGQSEQFF.

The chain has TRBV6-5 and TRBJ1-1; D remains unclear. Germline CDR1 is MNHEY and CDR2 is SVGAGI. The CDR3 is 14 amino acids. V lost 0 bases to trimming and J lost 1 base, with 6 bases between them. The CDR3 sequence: CASSYSPTNTEAFF. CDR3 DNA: TGTGCCAGCAGTTACTCGCCAACGAACACTGAAGCTTTCTTT.

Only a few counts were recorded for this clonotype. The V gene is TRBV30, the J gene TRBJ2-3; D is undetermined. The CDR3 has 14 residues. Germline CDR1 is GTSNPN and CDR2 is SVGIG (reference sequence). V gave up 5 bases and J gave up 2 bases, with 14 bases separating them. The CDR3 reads CAWVPRTATDTQYF. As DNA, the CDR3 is TGTGCCTGGGTGCCCCGGACGGCCACAGATACGCAGTATTTT.

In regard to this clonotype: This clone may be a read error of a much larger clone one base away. The CDR3 DNA sequence: TGTGCCAGCAGTTGCTACAGGTCCAACCACGAGCAGTACTTC. Protein product: CASSCYRSNHEQYF. V usage is TRBV6-5 and J usage is TRBJ2-7; perhaps TRBD1 as D (5 bases). From germline, CDR1 is MNHEY and CDR2 SVGAGI. V gave up 4 bases and J gave up 5 bases, with 15 bases separating them. The CDR3 totals 14 residues.

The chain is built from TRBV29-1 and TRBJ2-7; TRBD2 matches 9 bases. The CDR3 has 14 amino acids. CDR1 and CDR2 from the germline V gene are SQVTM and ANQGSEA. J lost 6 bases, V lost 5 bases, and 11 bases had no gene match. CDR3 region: CSVPASGTEAEQYF. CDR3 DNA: TGCAGCGTTCCTGCTAGCGGGACCGAAGCCGAGCAGTACTTC.

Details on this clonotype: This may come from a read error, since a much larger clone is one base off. The CDR3 DNA reads TGCGCCAGCAGCCAAGCCCAGGCAACTTATCCCTACGAGCAGTACTTC. Translation gives CASSQAQATYPYEQYF. The chain has TRBV4-3 and TRBJ2-7; D uncertain. CDR1 is LGHNA and CDR2 is YSLEER in the germline V gene. The CDR3 has 16 residues. V dropped 1 base and J dropped 2 bases, with 15 bases sitting between them.

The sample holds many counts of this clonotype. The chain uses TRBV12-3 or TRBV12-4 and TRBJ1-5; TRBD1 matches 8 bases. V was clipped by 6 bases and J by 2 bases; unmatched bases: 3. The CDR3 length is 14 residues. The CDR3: CASSLTGGNQPQHF. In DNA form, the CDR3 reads TGTGCCAGCAGCCTGACAGGGGGCAATCAGCCCCAGCATTTT.

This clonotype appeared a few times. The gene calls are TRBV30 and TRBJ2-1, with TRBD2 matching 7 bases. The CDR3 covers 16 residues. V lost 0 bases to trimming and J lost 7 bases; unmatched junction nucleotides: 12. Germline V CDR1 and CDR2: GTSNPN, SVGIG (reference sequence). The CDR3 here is CAWSVRSGRGRNEQFF. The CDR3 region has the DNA TGTGCCTGGAGTGTACGTAGCGGGCGGGGGAGGAATGAGCAGTTCTTC.

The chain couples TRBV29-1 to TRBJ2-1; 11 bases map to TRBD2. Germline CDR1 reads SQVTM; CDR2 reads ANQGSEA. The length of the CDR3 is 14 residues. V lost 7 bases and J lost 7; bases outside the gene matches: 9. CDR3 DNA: TGCAGCGCAAGGCTAGCGGGAGGTCGGAATGAGCAGTTCTTC. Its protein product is CSARLAGGRNEQFF.

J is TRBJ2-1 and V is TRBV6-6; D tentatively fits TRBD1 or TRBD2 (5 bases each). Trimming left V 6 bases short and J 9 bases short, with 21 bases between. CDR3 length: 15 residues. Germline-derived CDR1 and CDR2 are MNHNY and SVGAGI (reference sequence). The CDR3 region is CASSPGTLSYFEQFF. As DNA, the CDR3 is TGTGCCAGCAGCCCCGGGACCCTTTCCTACTTTGAGCAGTTCTTC.

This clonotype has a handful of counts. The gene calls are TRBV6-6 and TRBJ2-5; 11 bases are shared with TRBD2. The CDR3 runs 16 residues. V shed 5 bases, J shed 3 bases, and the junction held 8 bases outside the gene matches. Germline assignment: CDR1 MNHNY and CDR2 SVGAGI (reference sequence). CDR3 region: CASSPPTSGAKETQYF. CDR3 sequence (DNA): TGTGCCAGCAGTCCACCGACTAGCGGGGCAAAAGAGACCCAGTACTTC.

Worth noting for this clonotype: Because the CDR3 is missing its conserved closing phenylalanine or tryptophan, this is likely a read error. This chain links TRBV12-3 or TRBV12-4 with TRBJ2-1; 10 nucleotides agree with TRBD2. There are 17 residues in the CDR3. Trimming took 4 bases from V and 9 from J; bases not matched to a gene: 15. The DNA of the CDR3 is TGTGCCAGCAGTTCGCCCCTTGGAGCGGGAGGGCCGGGTGAGCAGTTCTCC. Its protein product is CASSSPLGAGGPGEQFS.

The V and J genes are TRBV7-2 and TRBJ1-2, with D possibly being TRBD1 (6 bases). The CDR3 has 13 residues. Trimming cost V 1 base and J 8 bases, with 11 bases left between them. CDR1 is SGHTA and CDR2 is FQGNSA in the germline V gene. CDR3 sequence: CASSLGRGRGYTF. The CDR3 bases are TGTGCCAGCAGCTTAGGCAGGGGACGAGGCTACACCTTC.

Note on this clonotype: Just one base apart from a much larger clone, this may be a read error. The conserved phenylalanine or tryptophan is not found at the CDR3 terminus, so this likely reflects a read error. CDR3 nucleotides: TGCAGCGTTGAGGTTAGCGGGGACACCGGGGAGCTGTTTATT. Translation: CSVEVSGDTGELFI. This chain joins TRBV29-1 and TRBJ2-2, with TRBD2 matching 8 bases. CDR3 size: 14 residues. Germline CDR1 is SQVTM and CDR2 is ANQGSEA. The J segment lost 3 bases and the V segment lost 3 bases, leaving 3 bases of the junction unmatched.

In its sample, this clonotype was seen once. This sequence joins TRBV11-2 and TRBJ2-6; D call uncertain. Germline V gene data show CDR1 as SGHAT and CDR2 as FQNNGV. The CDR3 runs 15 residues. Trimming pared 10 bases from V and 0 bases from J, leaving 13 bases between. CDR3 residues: CAIQWPRSGANVLTF. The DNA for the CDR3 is TGTGCCATCCAGTGGCCACGCTCTGGGGCCAACGTCCTGACTTTC.

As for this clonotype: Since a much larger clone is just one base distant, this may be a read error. The CDR3 here is CSVAQGSRNAEAFF. Here the CDR3 DNA reads TGCAGCGTTGCTCAGGGGTCTAGGAACGCTGAAGCTTTCTTT. This rearrangement joins TRBV29-1 to TRBJ1-1, with D possibly being TRBD1 (6 bases). The CDR3 consists of 14 residues. The V gene's germline CDR1 is SQVTM and CDR2 ANQGSEA. Full variable domain (remainder filled in from reference TRBV29-1 and TRBJ1-1): SAVISQKPSRDICQRGTSLTIQCQVDSQVTMMFWYRQQPGQSLTLIATANQGSEATYESGFVIDKFPISRPNLTFSTLTVSNMSPEDSSIYLCSVAQGSRNAEAFFGQGTRLTVV.

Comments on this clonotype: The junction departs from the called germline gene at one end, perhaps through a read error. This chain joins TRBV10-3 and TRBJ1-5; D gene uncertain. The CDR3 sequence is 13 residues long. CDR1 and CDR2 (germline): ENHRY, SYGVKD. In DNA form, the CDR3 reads TGTGCCATCAGACAGAACAGTAATCGGCCCCAGCATTTT. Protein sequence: CAIRQNSNRPQHF.

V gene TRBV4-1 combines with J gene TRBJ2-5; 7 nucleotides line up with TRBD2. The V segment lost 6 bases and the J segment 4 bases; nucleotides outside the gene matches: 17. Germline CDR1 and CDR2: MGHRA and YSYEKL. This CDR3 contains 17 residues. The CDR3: CASSHQGPAGLSETQYF. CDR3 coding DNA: TGCGCCAGCAGTCACCAAGGACCAGCGGGACTCTCAGAGACCCAGTACTTC.

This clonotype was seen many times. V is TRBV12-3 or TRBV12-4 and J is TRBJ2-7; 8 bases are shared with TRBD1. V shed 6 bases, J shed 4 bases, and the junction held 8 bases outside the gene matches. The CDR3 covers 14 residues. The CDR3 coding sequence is TGTGCCAGCAGCCAACAGGGGGGATTGTACGAGCAGTACTTC. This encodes CASSQQGGLYEQYF.

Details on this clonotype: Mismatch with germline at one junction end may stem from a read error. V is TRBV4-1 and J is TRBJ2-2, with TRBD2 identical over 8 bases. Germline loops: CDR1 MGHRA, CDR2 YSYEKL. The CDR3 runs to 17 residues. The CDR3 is CASNRLSGGGNTGELFF. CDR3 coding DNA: TGCGCCAGCAACCGATTATCGGGCGGGGGGAACACCGGGGAGCTGTTCTTT.

The CDR3 sequence is CAGSQQGLTSGDEQFF. CDR3 DNA: TGTGCAGGCAGTCAACAAGGGCTGACTAGCGGGGATGAGCAGTTCTTC. The chain joins TRBV6-1 to TRBJ2-1, with TRBD2 matching over 11 bases. Germline V gene lookup returns CDR1 MNHNS and CDR2 SASEGT. The CDR3 totals 16 residues.

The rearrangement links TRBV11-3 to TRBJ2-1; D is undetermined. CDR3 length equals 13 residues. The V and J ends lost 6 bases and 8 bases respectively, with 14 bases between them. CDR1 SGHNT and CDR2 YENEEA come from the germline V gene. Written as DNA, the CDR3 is TGTGCCAGCAGTTTCCGAGAGGAGCATGAGCAGTTCTTC. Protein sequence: CASSFREEHEQFF.

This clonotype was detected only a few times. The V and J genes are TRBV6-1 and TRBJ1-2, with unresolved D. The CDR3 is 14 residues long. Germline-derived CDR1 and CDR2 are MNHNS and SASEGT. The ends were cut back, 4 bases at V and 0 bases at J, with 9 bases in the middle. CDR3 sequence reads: CASSGPRANYGYTF. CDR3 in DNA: TGTGCCAGCAGTGGGCCTAGGGCTAACTATGGCTACACCTTC.

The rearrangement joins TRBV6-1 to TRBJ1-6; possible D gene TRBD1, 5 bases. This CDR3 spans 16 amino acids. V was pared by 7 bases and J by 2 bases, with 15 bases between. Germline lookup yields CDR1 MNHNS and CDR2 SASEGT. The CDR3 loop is CASTKGRVTYNSPLHF. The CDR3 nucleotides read TGTGCCAGCACCAAAGGCAGGGTCACCTATAATTCACCCCTCCACTTT.

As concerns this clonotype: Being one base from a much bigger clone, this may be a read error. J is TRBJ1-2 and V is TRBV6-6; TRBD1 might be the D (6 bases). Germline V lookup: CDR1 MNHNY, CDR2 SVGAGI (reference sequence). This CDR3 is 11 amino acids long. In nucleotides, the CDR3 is TGTACCGTCGCAGGGGAGGGCGGCTACACCTTC. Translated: CTVAGEGGYTF.

The CDR3 sequence is CATRDSGPKNEQFF. In DNA form, the CDR3 reads TGTGCCACCAGAGACTCAGGCCCGAAGAATGAGCAGTTCTTC. This chain links TRBV15 with TRBJ2-1; D uncertain. There are 14 residues in the CDR3. Trimming cost V 6 bases and J 7 bases, with 16 bases left between them. Germline V lookup: CDR1 LNHNV, CDR2 YYDKDF (reference sequence).

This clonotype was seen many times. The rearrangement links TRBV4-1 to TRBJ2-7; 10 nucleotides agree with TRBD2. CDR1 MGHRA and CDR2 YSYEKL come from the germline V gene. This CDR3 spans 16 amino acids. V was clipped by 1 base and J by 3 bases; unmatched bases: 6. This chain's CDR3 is CASSQGRASGSYEQYF. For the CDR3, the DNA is TGCGCCAGCAGCCAAGGAAGGGCTAGCGGGAGCTACGAGCAGTACTTC.